This T cell receptor beta chain derives from a study of shared clonotypes between healthy human individuals. Germline CDR1 MGHRA, CDR2 YSYEKL. This CDR3 has 17 residues. Deletions cut 1 base from V and 7 bases from J, with 19 bases between. Measured with immunoSEQ multiplex PCR; TCRdb has only the in-frame clones, and not every one. In the table there are some 500,000 clones, 90% to 97% of which are singletons. The sample taken for sequencing was naive CD4+ T cells sorted from blood. Described subset: CD45RA+ positively selected. The V call is TRBV4-1, the J call TRBJ2-2; D possibly corresponds to TRBD2 (6 bases). This TCR was sampled from a young woman in good health. CDR3 amino acids: CASSQGPRPTGGGELFF. CDR3 nucleotides: TGCGCCAGCAGCCAAGGGCCCAGACCGACCGGGGGCGGGGAGCTGTTTTTT.